The 14 T cell receptor beta chains listed next were all sequenced from one sample in a study of blood T cell repertoires in COVID-19. Profiled with immunoSEQ multiplex PCR; TCRdb holds only in-frame clones, not every one. Of fewer than 300,000 clones listed, around 81% were seen once; the top ten hold 2.5% to 3%. Sequencing used peripheral blood. These receptor sequences come from a woman aged 55-75 years with active or convalescent COVID-19.

The chain employs TRBV6-6 and TRBJ1-1; D possibly corresponds to TRBD1 (6 bases). The ends were cut back, 2 bases at V and 1 base at J, with 11 bases in the middle. The CDR3 covers 15 residues. Germline CDR1 reads MNHNY; CDR2 reads SVGAGI (reference sequence). The CDR3 DNA reads as TGTGCCAGCAGTTACGCGACAGGAGCGAACACTGAAGCTTTCTTT. Amino acids: CASSYATGANTEAFF.

The rearrangement links TRBV28 to TRBJ2-7, with 7 positions matching TRBD1. Germline-derived CDR1 and CDR2 are MDHEN and SYDVKM. The length of the CDR3 is 12 residues. The junction had 4 bases not matched to a gene; V was cut back by 6 bases and J by 5 bases. CDR3 region: CASSTTGNEQYF. The CDR3 DNA follows: TGTGCCAGCAGCACGACAGGGAACGAGCAGTACTTC.

This rearrangement joins TRBV19 to TRBJ1-1; no definite D call. CDR3 size: 14 residues. Between the trimmed V and J ends, which lost 5 bases and 3 bases, there was a span of 13 bases. Germline CDR1 is LNHDA and CDR2 is SQIVND (reference sequence). DNA of the CDR3: TGTGCCAGTAGTCTCACTCCTCCATACACTGAAGCTTTCTTT. Amino acid sequence: CASSLTPPYTEAFF.

This clone showed up just once. This chain connects TRBV7-8 to TRBJ1-5, with D perhaps matching TRBD1 (6 bases). V was clipped by 5 bases and J by 3 bases, with 23 bases between them. The CDR3 consists of 18 residues. Per germline, CDR1 SGHVS and CDR2 FQNEAQ. CDR3 sequence (DNA): TGTGCCAGCAGCCCCTTCGGGGGGGCGATTTTCCTCAATCAGCCCCAGCATTTT. It yields the protein CASSPFGGAIFLNQPQHF. The entire variable domain, with the rest obtained from reference TRBV7-8 and TRBJ1-5, is as follows: GAGVSQSPRYKVAKRGQDVALRCDPISGHVSLFWYQQALGQGPEFLTYFQNEAQLDKSGLPSDRFFAERPEGSVSTLKIQRTQQEDSAVYLCASSPFGGAIFLNQPQHFGDGTRLSIL.

The gene calls are TRBV6-1 and TRBJ2-3; 8 bases are a match to TRBD2. CDR1 is MNHNS and CDR2 is SASEGT in the germline V gene. Losses at the gene ends were 3 bases for V and 1 base for J; bases not matched to a gene: 0. The CDR3 consists of 14 residues. The CDR3: CASSERGGTDTQYF. The CDR3 nucleotides read TGTGCCAGCAGTGAGCGGGGGGGCACAGATACGCAGTATTTT.

The chain carries TRBV11-3 and TRBJ2-1, with a possible D match to TRBD2 (5 bases). The CDR3 loop spans 15 amino acids. Between the trimmed V and J ends, which lost 4 bases and 4 bases, there was a span of 14 bases. CDR1 is SGHNT and CDR2 is YENEEA in the germline V gene. CDR3 loop: CASSSPGEKYNEQFF. The CDR3 region has the DNA TGTGCCAGCAGCTCCCCCGGGGAAAAGTACAATGAGCAGTTCTTC.

The gene calls are TRBV29-1 and TRBJ1-1, with 9 bases matching TRBD1. CDR3 length: 11 amino acids. V was clipped by 4 bases and J by 13 bases; unmatched bases: 7. Germline CDR1 is SQVTM and CDR2 is ANQGSEA. Written as DNA, the CDR3 is TGCAGCGTTGGGGACAGGGAGCAAGTTTTCTTT. The encoded protein is CSVGDREQVFF. The full variable domain, in which reference TRBV29-1 and TRBJ1-1 provide the parts outside the CDR3, is SAVISQKPSRDICQRGTSLTIQCQVDSQVTMMFWYRQQPGQSLTLIATANQGSEATYESGFVIDKFPISRPNLTFSTLTVSNMSPEDSSIYLCSVGDREQVFFGQGTRLTVV.

V usage is TRBV20-1 and J usage is TRBJ2-3; 11 nucleotides line up with TRBD2. Germline CDR1 reads DFQATT; CDR2 reads SNEGSKA (reference sequence). V shed 3 bases, J shed 6 bases, and the junction held 17 bases outside the gene matches. The CDR3 contains 18 residues. CDR3 sequence reads: CSASVLLAGDSLADTQYF. The CDR3 coding sequence is TGCAGTGCTAGTGTCTTACTAGCGGGGGACTCTCTCGCGGATACGCAGTATTTT.

This clone was counted between two and nine times. The chain couples TRBV25-1 to TRBJ2-6; D perhaps matches TRBD2 (5 bases). The CDR3 has 17 residues. The V gene's germline CDR1 is MGHDK and CDR2 SYGVNS. Trimming removed 6 bases at V and 0 bases at J, with 15 bases between. The DNA of the CDR3 is TGTGCCAGCAGGAAGTCTAGCACAGTCTCTGGGGCCAACGTCCTGACTTTC. It encodes CASRKSSTVSGANVLTF.

The chain joins TRBV18 to TRBJ2-7; maybe TRBD1 (7 bases). The CDR3 covers 15 residues. Germline CDR1 is KGHSH and CDR2 is LQKENI. V shed 1 base and J shed 6 bases, with 16 bases lying between them. The CDR3 nucleotides read TGTGCCAGCTCACCACGATCCAGGGGGGTGGGCGAGCAGTACTTC. The encoded protein is CASSPRSRGVGEQYF.

This chain uses TRBV2 with TRBJ1-1; a possible D gene is TRBD1 (6 bases). Trimming took 3 bases from V and 3 from J, leaving 8 bases between them. Germline V CDR1 and CDR2: SNHLY, FYNNEI. CDR3 length equals 13 residues. The CDR3 nucleotides read TGTGCCAGCAGTGAGGGGGCTTACACTGAAGCTTTCTTT. It encodes CASSEGAYTEAFF. The full variable domain, with the rest looked up from reference TRBV2 and TRBJ1-1, is EPEVTQTPSHQVTQMGQEVILRCVPISNHLYFYWYRQILGQKVEFLVSFYNNEISEKSEIFDDQFSVERPDGSNFTLKIRSTKLEDSAMYFCASSEGAYTEAFFGQGTRLTVV.

This clone appeared once. The rearrangement joins TRBV7-4 to TRBJ2-7; 11 nucleotides line up with TRBD1. After removal of 1 base from V and 3 bases from J, the junction contained 11 bases not matched to a gene. This CDR3 comprises 18 residues. The germline V gene encodes CDR1 SGHVT and CDR2 SQSDAQ. DNA for the CDR3: TGTGCCAGCAGCTTAGAGGGTGCGCCGGGACAGGGGGTCTACGAGCAGTACTTC. This encodes CASSLEGAPGQGVYEQYF.

The chain is built from TRBV6-1 and TRBJ1-6; TRBD1 might be the D (5 bases). The CDR3 has 15 residues. Trimming removed 1 base at V and 9 bases at J, with 13 bases between. Germline V lookup: CDR1 MNHNS, CDR2 SASEGT. The CDR3 bases are TGTGCCAGCAGTGAAGAGGGGTTCGTAGGTTCACCCCTCCACTTT. It translates to CASSEEGFVGSPLHF.

This chain connects TRBV3-1 (or the pseudogene TRBV3-2) to TRBJ2-2; a possible D gene is TRBD2 (6 bases). Germline CDR1 is LGHDT and CDR2 is YNNKEL (reference sequence). This CDR3 is built from 16 residues. V was trimmed by 3 bases and J by 3 bases, leaving 14 bases between them. The CDR3 sequence is CASSHGRGIDTGELFF. The CDR3 DNA is TGTGCCAGCAGCCACGGTCGGGGGATTGACACCGGGGAGCTGTTTTTT.